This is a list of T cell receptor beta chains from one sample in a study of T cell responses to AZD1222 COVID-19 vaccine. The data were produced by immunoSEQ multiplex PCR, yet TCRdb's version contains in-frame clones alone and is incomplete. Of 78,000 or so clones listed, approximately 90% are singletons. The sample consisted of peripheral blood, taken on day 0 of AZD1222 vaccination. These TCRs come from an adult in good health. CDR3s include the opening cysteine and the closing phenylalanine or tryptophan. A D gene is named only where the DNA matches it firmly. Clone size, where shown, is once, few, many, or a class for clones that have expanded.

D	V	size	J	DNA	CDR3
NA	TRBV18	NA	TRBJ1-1	TGTGCCAGCTCAAGTAACCGGGCCCCGGTGGCTGAAGCTTTCTTT	CASSSNRAPVAEAFF
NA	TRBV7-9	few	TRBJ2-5	TGTGCCAGCAGCTCAGAGGGAGAGACCCAGTACTTC	CASSSEGETQYF
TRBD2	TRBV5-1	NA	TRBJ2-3	TGCGCCAGCGGCCTCCCCCCCGGACTAGCGGGGCCAGATACGCAGTATTTT	CASGLPPGLAGPDTQYF
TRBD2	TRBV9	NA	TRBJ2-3	TGTGCCAGCAGCGTAGAGCGGGGTCGCACAGATACGCAGTATTTT	CASSVERGRTDTQYF
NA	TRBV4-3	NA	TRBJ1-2	TGCGCCAGCAGCCAAGATTTTGGAGACTATGGCTACACCTTC	CASSQDFGDYGYTF
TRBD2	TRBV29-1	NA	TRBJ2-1	TGCAGCGTTGGCGGGGGGGCCTACAATGAGCAGTTCTTC	CSVGGGAYNEQFF
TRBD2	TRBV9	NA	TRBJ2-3	TGTGCCAGCACCAAGACCGTAGCGGGAGAGTCAGATACGCAGTATTTT	CASTKTVAGESDTQYF
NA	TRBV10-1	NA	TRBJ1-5	TGCGCCAGCAGTGATAACCGGGCGCTGCGGCCCCAGCATTTT	CASSDNRALRPQHF
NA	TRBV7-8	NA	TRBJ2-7	TGTGCCAGCAGCTTCGACTTTCCCTACGAGCAGTACTTC	CASSFDFPYEQYF
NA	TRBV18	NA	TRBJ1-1	TGTGCCAGCTCACTCAAATCCCTAGGCCGGGGTATTACTGCGAACACTGAAGCTTTCTTT	CASSLKSLGRGITANTEAFF
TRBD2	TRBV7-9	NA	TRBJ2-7	TGTGCCAGCAGCTTAATTAGCGGGGGGTTCGGCGACGAGCAGTACTTC	CASSLISGGFGDEQYF